These T cell receptor beta chains were read from a single sample in a study of blood T cell repertoires in COVID-19. Assay: immunoSEQ multiplex PCR; the TCRdb copy retains only in-frame clones and omits some. The repertoire holds hundreds of thousands of clones, with 91% as singletons. Sequencing was carried out using peripheral blood. The source is a woman younger than 35 who had recovered from COVID-19. Each CDR3 is given with its conserved first and last residue. The D gene is left open where the match is weak. The size field is filled for only some rows; it gives once, few, many or a size class.

clone_size d_call j_call v_call cdr3_aa cdr3_nt
. . TRBJ1-5 TRBV4-3 CASSQDSRYSNQPQHF TGCGCCAGCAGCCAAGATTCGAGGTATAGCAATCAGCCCCAGCATTTT
. TRBD1 TRBJ2-3 TRBV5-1 CASRTGTGLTDTQYF TGCGCCAGCAGGACCGGGACAGGGCTCACAGATACGCAGTATTTT
. TRBD2 TRBJ2-2 TRBV11-2 CASTILAGARTGELFF TGTGCCAGCACGATACTAGCGGGAGCTCGGACCGGGGAGCTGTTTTTT
. . TRBJ1-1 TRBV12-3/TRBV12-4 CASSPQGNTEAFF TGTGCCAGCAGTCCACAGGGTAACACTGAAGCTTTCTTT
. TRBD1 TRBJ2-5 TRBV5-1 CASSPGQGASGETQYF TGCGCCAGCAGCCCCGGACAGGGGGCTAGCGGAGAGACCCAGTACTTC
. . TRBJ2-3 TRBV4-3 CASSQDSGVDTQYF TGCGCCAGCAGCCAGGACTCAGGGGTGGATACGCAGTATTTT
once TRBD1 TRBJ1-2 TRBV28 CASRLDRGLGGYTF TGTGCCAGCAGATTGGACAGGGGCCTGGGTGGCTACACCTTC
. . TRBJ2-3 TRBV5-4 CASSLVGGSRGDTQYF TGTGCCAGCAGCTTGGTTGGTGGGTCCCGCGGGGATACGCAGTATTTT
. TRBD1 TRBJ1-2 TRBV6-6 CASSYRTGVNYGYTF TGTGCCAGCAGTTACCGCACAGGGGTTAACTATGGCTACACCTTC
. . TRBJ1-1 TRBV30 CAWKTQGQNTEAFF TGTGCCTGGAAAACCCAGGGGCAGAACACTGAAGCTTTCTTT
. . TRBJ1-6 TRBV4-3 CASSQDPPGRDSPLHF TGCGCCAGCAGCCAAGACCCGCCAGGGAGGGATTCACCCCTCCACTTT
few . TRBJ1-5 TRBV6-2/TRBV6-3 CASSYLRDNQPQHF TGTGCCAGCAGTTACTTGAGGGACAATCAGCCCCAGCATTTT
. TRBD2 TRBJ2-1 TRBV18 CASSPASGRDEQFF TGTGCCAGCTCACCGGCTAGCGGGAGAGATGAGCAGTTCTTC
. . TRBJ1-3 TRBV18 CASSPQGTGNTIYF TGTGCCAGCTCACCACAGGGGACTGGAAACACCATATATTTT
. . TRBJ2-2 TRBV3-1/TRBV3-2 CASSHVGSAPGELFF TGTGCCAGCAGCCACGTTGGTAGCGCTCCCGGGGAGCTGTTTTTT
. . TRBJ2-2 TRBV3-1/TRBV3-2 CASSQVALPGGELFF TGTGCCAGCAGCCAAGTTGCACTCCCCGGCGGGGAGCTGTTTTTT
once . TRBJ1-6 TRBV27 CASSFYRSYNSPLHF TGTGCCAGCAGTTTCTACAGGTCCTATAATTCACCCCTCCACTTT
. . TRBJ1-1 TRBV12-1 CASRTGEGTEAFF TGTGCCAGCCGGACAGGGGAGGGCACTGAAGCTTTCTTT
. TRBD1 TRBJ1-1 TRBV6-5 CASSYLQGPHTEAFF TGTGCCAGCAGTTACCTACAGGGGCCCCACACTGAAGCTTTCTTT
. . TRBJ1-4 TRBV5-1 CASSPNVGTLHEKLFF TGCGCCAGCAGCCCTAACGTCGGGACTCTACATGAAAAACTGTTTTTT
. TRBD2 TRBJ2-1 TRBV9 CASSRTSGNYNEQFF TGTGCCAGCAGCCGGACTAGCGGGAACTACAATGAGCAGTTCTTC
few TRBD2 TRBJ2-1 TRBV7-9 CASSSGPSGINEQFF TGTGCCAGCAGCTCGGGGCCTAGCGGGATCAATGAGCAGTTCTTC
. TRBD1 TRBJ2-2 TRBV4-3 CASSQSLLGTGVIGELFF TGCGCCAGCAGCCAATCATTATTGGGGACAGGGGTCATCGGGGAGCTGTTTTTT
. TRBD1 TRBJ2-2 TRBV28 CASKGDKDRGMSTGELFF TGTGCCAGCAAGGGGGATAAGGACAGGGGGATGAGCACCGGGGAGCTGTTTTTT
. . TRBJ1-3 TRBV12-5 CASGRQGGRNTIYF TGTGCTAGTGGACGCCAGGGAGGGAGAAACACCATATATTTT
. . TRBJ2-3 TRBV7-2 CASISGGNRDTQYF TGTGCCAGCATCTCGGGCGGGAATCGAGATACGCAGTATTTT
. . TRBJ2-1 TRBV5-1 CASSLGEVTGEQFF TGCGCCAGCAGCTTGGGGGAGGTGACGGGCGAGCAGTTCTTC
. . TRBJ2-1 TRBV21-1 CASSKALGQGNEQFF TGTGCCAGCAGCAAAGCCCTGGGACAGGGAAATGAGCAGTTCTTC
. . TRBJ2-1 TRBV9 CASRRTGNSYNEQFF TGTGCCAGCAGAAGAACAGGGAATAGTTACAATGAGCAGTTCTTC
. . TRBJ2-5 TRBV19 CASSPGQYQETQYF TGTGCCAGTAGTCCAGGACAGTACCAAGAGACCCAGTACTTC
. TRBD1 TRBJ2-5 TRBV5-1 CASSWGTGVEETQYF TGCGCCAGCAGCTGGGGGACAGGGGTCGAAGAGACCCAGTACTTC
. . TRBJ2-1 TRBV4-3 CASSQDTPVESPYNEQFF TGCGCCAGCAGCCAAGATACTCCGGTAGAGAGCCCCTACAATGAGCAGTTCTTC
. . TRBJ1-1 TRBV11-2 CASSLGWAGNTEAFF TGTGCCAGCAGCTTAGGCTGGGCCGGGAACACTGAAGCTTTCTTT
. . TRBJ1-1 TRBV7-6 CASSLTGYTEAFF TGTGCCAGCAGCCTCACAGGGTACACTGAAGCTTTCTTT
. TRBD1 TRBJ1-6 TRBV6-5 CASQGQGTSPLHF TGTGCCAGCCAGGGACAGGGTACTTCACCCCTCCACTTT
. TRBD2 TRBJ2-1 TRBV5-4 CASSSRLADYNEQFF TGTGCCAGCAGCTCAAGACTAGCGGACTACAATGAGCAGTTCTTC
once . TRBJ1-1 TRBV7-9 CASSLGEGLISEAFF TGTGCCAGCAGCTTAGGTGAGGGCCTGATCTCTGAAGCTTTCTTT
. . TRBJ2-1 TRBV11-2 CASSVASSYNEQFF TGTGCCAGCAGCGTAGCGTCTTCCTACAATGAGCAGTTCTTC
. TRBD1 TRBJ2-2 TRBV4-3 CASSQDSFPGTGDTGELFF TGCGCCAGCAGCCAAGACTCGTTCCCGGGGACAGGGGACACCGGGGAGCTGTTTTTT
. . TRBJ1-3 TRBV7-2 CASSPVTNSGNTIYF TGTGCCAGCAGTCCAGTAACTAACTCTGGAAACACCATATATTTT
. . TRBJ2-2 TRBV27 CASSPPRLANTGELFF TGTGCCAGCAGTCCACCCAGACTAGCGAACACCGGGGAGCTGTTTTTT
. TRBD1 TRBJ2-5 TRBV7-9 CASSLAGQGLETQYF TGTGCCAGCAGCTTAGCCGGACAGGGGCTCGAGACCCAGTACTTC